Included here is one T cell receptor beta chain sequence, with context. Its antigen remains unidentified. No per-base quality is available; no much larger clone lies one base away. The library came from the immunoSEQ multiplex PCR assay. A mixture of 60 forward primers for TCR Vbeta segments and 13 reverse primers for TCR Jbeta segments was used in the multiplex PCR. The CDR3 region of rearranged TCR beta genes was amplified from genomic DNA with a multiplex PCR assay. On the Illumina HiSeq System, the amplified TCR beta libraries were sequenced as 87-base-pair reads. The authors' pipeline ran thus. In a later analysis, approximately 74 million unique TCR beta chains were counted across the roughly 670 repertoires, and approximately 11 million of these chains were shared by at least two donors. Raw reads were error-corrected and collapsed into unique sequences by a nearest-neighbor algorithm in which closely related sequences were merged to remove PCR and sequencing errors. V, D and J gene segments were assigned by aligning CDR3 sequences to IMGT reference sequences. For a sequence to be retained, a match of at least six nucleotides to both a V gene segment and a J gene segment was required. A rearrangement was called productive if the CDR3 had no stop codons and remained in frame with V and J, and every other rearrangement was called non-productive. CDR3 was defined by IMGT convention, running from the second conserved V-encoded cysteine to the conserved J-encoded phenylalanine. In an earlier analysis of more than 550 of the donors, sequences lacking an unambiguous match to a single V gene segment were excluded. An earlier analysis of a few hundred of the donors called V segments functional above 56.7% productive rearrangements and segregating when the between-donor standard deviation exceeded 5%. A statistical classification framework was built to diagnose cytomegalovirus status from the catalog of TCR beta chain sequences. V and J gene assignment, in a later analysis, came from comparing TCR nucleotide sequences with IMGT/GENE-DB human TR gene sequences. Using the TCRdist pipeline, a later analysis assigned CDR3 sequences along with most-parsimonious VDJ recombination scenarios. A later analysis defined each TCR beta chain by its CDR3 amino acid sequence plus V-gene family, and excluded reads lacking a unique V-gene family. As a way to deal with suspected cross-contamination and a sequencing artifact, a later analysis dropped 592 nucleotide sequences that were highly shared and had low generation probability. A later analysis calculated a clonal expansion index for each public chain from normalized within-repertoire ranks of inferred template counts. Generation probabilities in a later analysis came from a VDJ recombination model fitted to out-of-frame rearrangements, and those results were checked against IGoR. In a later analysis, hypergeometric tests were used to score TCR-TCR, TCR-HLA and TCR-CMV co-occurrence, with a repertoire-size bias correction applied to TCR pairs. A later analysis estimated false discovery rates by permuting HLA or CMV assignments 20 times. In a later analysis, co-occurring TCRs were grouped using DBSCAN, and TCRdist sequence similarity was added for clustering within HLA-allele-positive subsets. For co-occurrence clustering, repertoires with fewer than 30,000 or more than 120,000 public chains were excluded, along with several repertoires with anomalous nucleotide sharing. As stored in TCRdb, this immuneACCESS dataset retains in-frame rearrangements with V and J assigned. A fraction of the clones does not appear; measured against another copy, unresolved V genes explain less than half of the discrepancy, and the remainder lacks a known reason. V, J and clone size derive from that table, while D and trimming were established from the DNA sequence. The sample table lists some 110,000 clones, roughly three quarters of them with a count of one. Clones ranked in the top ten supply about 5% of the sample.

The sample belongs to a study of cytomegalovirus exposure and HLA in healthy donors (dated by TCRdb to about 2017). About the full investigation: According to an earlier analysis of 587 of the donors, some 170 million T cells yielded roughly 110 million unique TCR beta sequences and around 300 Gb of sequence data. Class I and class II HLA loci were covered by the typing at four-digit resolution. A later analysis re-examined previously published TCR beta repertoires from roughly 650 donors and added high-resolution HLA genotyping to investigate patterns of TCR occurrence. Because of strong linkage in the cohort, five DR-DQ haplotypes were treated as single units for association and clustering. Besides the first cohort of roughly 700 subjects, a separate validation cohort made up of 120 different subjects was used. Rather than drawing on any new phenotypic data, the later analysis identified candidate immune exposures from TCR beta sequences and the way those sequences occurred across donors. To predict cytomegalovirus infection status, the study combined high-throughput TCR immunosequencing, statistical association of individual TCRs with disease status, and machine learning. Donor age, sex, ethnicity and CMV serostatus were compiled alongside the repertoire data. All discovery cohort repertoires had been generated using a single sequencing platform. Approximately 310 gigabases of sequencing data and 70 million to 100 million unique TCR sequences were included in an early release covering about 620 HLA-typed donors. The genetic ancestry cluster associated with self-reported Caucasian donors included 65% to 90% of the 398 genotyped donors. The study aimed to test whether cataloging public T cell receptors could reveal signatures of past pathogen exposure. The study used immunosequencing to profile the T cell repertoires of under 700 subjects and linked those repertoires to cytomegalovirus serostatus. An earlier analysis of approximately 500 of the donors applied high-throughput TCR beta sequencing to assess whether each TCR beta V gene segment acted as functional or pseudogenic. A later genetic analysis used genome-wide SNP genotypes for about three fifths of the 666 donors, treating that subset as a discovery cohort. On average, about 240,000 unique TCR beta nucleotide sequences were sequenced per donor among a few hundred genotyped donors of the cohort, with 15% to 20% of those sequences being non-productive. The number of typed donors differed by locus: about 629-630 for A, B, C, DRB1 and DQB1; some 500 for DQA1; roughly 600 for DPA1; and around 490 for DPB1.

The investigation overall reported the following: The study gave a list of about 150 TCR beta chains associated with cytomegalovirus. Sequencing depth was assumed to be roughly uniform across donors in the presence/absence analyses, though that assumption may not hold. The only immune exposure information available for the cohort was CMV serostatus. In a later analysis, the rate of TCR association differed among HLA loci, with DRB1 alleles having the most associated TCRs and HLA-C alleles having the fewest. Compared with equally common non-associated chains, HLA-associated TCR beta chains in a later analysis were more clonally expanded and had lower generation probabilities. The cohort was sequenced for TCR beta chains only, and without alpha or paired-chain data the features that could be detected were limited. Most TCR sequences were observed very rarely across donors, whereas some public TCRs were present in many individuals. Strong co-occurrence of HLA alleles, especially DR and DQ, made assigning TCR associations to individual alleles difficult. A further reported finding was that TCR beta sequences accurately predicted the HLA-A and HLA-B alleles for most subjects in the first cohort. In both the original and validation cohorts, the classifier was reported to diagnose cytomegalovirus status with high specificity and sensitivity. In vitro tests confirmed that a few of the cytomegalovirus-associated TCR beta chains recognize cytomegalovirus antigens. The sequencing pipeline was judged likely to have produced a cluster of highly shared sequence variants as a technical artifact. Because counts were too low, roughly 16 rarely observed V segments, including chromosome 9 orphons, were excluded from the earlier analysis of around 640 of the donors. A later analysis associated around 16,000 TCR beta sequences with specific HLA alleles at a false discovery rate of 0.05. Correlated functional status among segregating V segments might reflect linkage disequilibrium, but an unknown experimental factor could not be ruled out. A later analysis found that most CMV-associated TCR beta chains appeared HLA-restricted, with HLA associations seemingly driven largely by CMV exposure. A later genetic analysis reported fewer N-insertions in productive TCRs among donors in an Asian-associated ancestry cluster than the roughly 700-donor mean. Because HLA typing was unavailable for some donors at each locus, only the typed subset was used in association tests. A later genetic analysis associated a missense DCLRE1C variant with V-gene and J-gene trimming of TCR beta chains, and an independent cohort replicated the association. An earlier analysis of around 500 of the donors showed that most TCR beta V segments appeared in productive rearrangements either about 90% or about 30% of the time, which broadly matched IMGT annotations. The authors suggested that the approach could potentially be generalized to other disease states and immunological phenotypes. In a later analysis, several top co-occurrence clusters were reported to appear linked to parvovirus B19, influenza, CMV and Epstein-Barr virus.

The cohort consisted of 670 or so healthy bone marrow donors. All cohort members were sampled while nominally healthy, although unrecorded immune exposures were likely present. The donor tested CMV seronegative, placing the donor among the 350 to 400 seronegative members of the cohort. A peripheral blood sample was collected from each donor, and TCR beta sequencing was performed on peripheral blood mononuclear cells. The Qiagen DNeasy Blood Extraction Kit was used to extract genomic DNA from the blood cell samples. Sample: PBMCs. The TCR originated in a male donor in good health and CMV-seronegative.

Here is the DNA: TGTGCCAGCAGCTTATTTCTGCACAGGGGGAACACTGAAGCTTTCTTT. This translates into CASSLFLHRGNTEAFF. The chain links TRBV7-8 with TRBJ1-1, with 7 bases aligning to TRBD1. CDR1 and CDR2, looked up from the germline V gene, are SGHVS and FQNEAQ. Clipping removes 2 bases from V and 1 base from J, with 7 as the unmatched junction base count. The CDR3 goes from the cysteine to the phenylalanine over 16 residues. The read is trimmed to its CDR3 DNA, 48 bases read in frame from base 1.